Listed here are 9 T cell receptor beta chains from one sample, sequenced in a study of T cell repertoires in cytomegalovirus infection. For these receptors, no antigen is known. A single record per CDR3 protein comes from TCRdb applying MiXCR to the reads. In the table there are around 100,000 distinct CDR3 sequences, 30% of which are singletons. The specimen comprised CD8+ T cells from cultured PBMCs, sampled from culture after CMV antigen stimulation. The receptors were sampled from a human donor in good health (CMV status not recorded). Some clones in this sample may be carry-over from other donors' samples.

This clonotype has more than one count but fewer than ten. V and J are TRBV4-1 and TRBJ2-5, with D maybe TRBD1 (6 bases). CDR3 length equals 16 residues. CDR1 MGHRA and CDR2 YSYEKL come from the germline V gene. Between the trimmed V and J ends, which lost 1 base and 5 bases, there was a span of 17 bases. This CDR3 is CASSQVGPQGDETQYF. CDR3 nucleotide sequence: TGCGCCAGCAGCCAAGTAGGCCCACAGGGAGACGAGACCCAGTACTTC.

There are a few counts of this clonotype. This rearrangement joins TRBV19 to TRBJ2-7, with TRBD1 as a possible D gene (6 bases). In germline, CDR1 is LNHDA, CDR2 SQIVND (reference sequence). V was clipped by 0 bases and J by 1 base, with 10 bases between them. CDR3 size: 15 residues. For the CDR3, the DNA is TGTGCCAGTAGTATAGATCGTACAGGGTCCTACGAGCAGTACTTC. Its translation is CASSIDRTGSYEQYF.

The gene calls are TRBV7-2 and TRBJ2-7; 8 positions match TRBD1. Trimming took 3 bases from V and 6 from J; bases not matched to a gene: 7. The CDR3 covers 14 residues. Germline values: CDR1 SGHTA, CDR2 FQGNSA. CDR3 DNA sequence: TGTGCCAGCAGCTTTGAGACAGGGGTCCTCGAGCAGTACTTC. Protein product: CASSFETGVLEQYF.

This clonotype was observed a handful of times. This chain links TRBV29-1 with TRBJ2-1; 10 nucleotides align to TRBD2. From germline, CDR1 is SQVTM and CDR2 ANQGSEA. The V and J ends lost 6 bases and 4 bases, in that order; junction bases with no gene match: 9. The CDR3 loop spans 15 amino acids. The CDR3 DNA reads as TGCAGCGTGGGCCACGGACTAGCGGAGTACAATGAGCAGTTCTTC. It specifies CSVGHGLAEYNEQFF.

The chain links TRBV7-9 to TRBJ1-1, with TRBD1 as a possible D gene (6 bases). In germline, CDR1 is SEHNR, CDR2 FQNEAQ (reference sequence). Trimming cost V 5 bases and J 8 bases, with 12 bases left between them. The CDR3 consists of 12 residues. CDR3 bases: TGTGCCAGCAGCCCAGGGGCTGGGGAAGCTTTCTTT. This encodes CASSPGAGEAFF.

This clonotype came up a few times. The rearrangement links TRBV7-9 to TRBJ1-2, with D possibly being TRBD1 (5 bases). The CDR3 is made up of 13 amino acids. V lost 5 bases to trimming and J lost 2 bases, with 9 bases between them. Germline V gene lookup returns CDR1 SEHNR and CDR2 FQNEAQ (reference sequence). This CDR3 is CASSQGANYGYTF. The DNA of the CDR3 is TGTGCCAGCAGCCAGGGTGCCAACTATGGCTACACCTTC.

This chain connects TRBV7-6 to TRBJ2-1, with TRBD2 matching 10 bases. J was trimmed by 7 bases and V by 7 bases; bases with no gene match: 13. Per the germline V gene, CDR1 is SGHVS and CDR2 is FNYEAQ. The CDR3 covers 16 residues. Here the CDR3 reads CASIIPRLAGENEQFF. CDR3 in DNA: TGTGCCAGCATCATACCTCGGCTAGCGGGGGAAAATGAGCAGTTCTTC.

DNA for the CDR3: TGTGCCAGCAGTGAAAACGAGGGTAGGCAGTACTTC. Its translation is CASSENEGRQYF. V is TRBV25-1 and J is TRBJ2-7, with D perhaps matching TRBD2 (5 bases). CDR3 size: 12 residues. Trimming stripped 2 bases from V and 9 bases from J, with 11 bases between. Germline-derived CDR1 and CDR2 are MGHDK and SYGVNS.

The V gene is TRBV3-1, the J gene TRBJ2-6, with D perhaps TRBD2 (6 bases). V lost 4 bases, J lost 2 bases, and 15 bases lay in between. From germline, CDR1 is LGHDT and CDR2 YNNKEL (reference sequence). This CDR3 is 17 amino acids long. The chain's CDR3 is CASSPEWGVTGANVLTF. CDR3 DNA sequence: TGTGCCAGCAGCCCGGAGTGGGGGGTGACTGGGGCCAACGTCCTGACTTTC.